The clone carrying this T cell receptor beta chain was seen many times. Its antigen is not identified. This sample is drawn from a study of CD8 T cells in ankylosing spondylitis. Study-level results: In the blood and synovial fluid of reactive arthritis, some motif variants had been previously reported. Clones tied to disease were said to be significantly enriched in matched ankylosing spondylitis synovial fluid. Blood from ankylosing spondylitis patients appeared to carry a characteristic roughly 8-variant TCR beta motif.

Trimming removed 6 bases at V and 6 bases at J, with 13 bases between. Germline CDR1 SGDLS, CDR2 YYNGEE. The CDR3 length is 13 residues. One entry per CDR3 protein results from TCRdb running MiXCR on the 5' RACE reads. Here the sample spans 100,000 to 150,000 distinct CDR3 sequences, around 7% being singletons. Sequences were obtained from blood, either unsorted or a sorted T cell fraction (not recorded which). The chain couples TRBV9 to TRBJ2-1, with D perhaps given as TRBD1 or TRBD2 (5 bases each). The sequence was obtained from a male donor with ankylosing spondylitis or in good health (not recorded which). CDR3 amino acids: CASKRDGFNEQFF. In DNA form, the CDR3 reads TGTGCCAGCAAGAGGGACGGGTTCAATGAGCAGTTCTTC.